A selection of T cell receptor beta chains follows, all from one sample in a study of CD8 T cells in Susac syndrome. TCRdb redid the calling of the immunoSEQ multiplex PCR reads with MiXCR, one entry per CDR3 protein. The sample has 250,000 to 300,000 distinct CDR3 sequences; roughly 85% are singletons. The sequencing sample was made of CD8+ T cells from PBMCs. These receptor sequences come from a human donor with multiple sclerosis. The CDR3 runs from the conserved cysteine through the conserved F or W. D genes are given only for firm matches. Size tells how often a clone was seen (once, few, many) or the class of an expanded clone, and some rows leave it out.

>TRBJ2-7|once|TRBV20-1|.
CSARAGLYEQYF
TGCAGTGCTAGAGCGGGACTCTACGAGCAGTACTTC
>TRBJ2-3|.|TRBV5-4|TRBD1
CASSWGTGGFTDTQYF
TGTGCCAGCAGCTGGGGGACAGGGGGATTCACAGATACGCAGTATTTT
>TRBJ1-2|.|TRBV5-6|.
CASSLQASIYGYTF
TGTGCCAGCAGTTTACAGGCTTCTATCTATGGCTACACCTTC
>TRBJ2-1|.|TRBV2|TRBD2
CASSDGVREELFF
TGTGCCAGCAGTGATGGTGTTCGGGAGGAGTTGTTCTTC
>TRBJ1-2|once|TRBV20-1|.
CSARVGLGGANYGYTF
TGCAGTGCTAGGGTTGGGCTGGGGGGCGCTAACTATGGCTACACCTTC
>TRBJ1-2|.|TRBV4-3|TRBD1
CASSQGEDRGLYGYTF
TGCGCCAGCAGCCAAGGAGAAGACAGGGGGCTTTATGGCTACACCTTC
>TRBJ1-1|.|TRBV7-9|.
CASSTPTGTEAFF
TGTGCCAGCAGCACACCGACAGGCACTGAAGCTTTCTTT
>TRBJ2-3|.|TRBV7-9|TRBD1
CASSSDLQGTDTQYF
TGTGCCAGCAGCTCGGATTTACAGGGGACAGATACGCAGTATTTT
>TRBJ1-2|once|TRBV18|.
CASSLGTPEGDYGYTF
TGTGCCAGCTCACTCGGGACTCCCGAAGGTGACTATGGCTACACCTTC
>TRBJ1-2|.|TRBV9|.
CASSPTGFNYGYTF
TGTGCCAGCAGCCCGACAGGTTTTAACTATGGCTACACCTTC
>TRBJ2-7|.|TRBV24-1|TRBD1
CATSTGTGVYEQYF
TGTGCCACCAGTACGGGGACAGGGGTCTACGAGCAGTACTTC
>TRBJ2-3|.|TRBV24-1|.
CATSDSILVRGGSDTQYF
TGTGCCACCAGTGATTCTATTCTTGTCAGGGGCGGATCAGATACGCAGTATTTT
>TRBJ1-1|.|TRBV5-6|.
CASSFLPGGGNTEAFF
TGTGCCAGCAGCTTCCTGCCCGGTGGTGGGAACACTGAAGCTTTCTTT
>TRBJ2-7|.|TRBV30|.
CAWSGNSPDEQYF
TGTGCCTGGAGTGGGAACAGTCCCGACGAGCAGTACTTC
>TRBJ2-7|.|TRBV20-1|TRBD2
CSARGSGGPVGYEQYF
TGCAGTGCTAGAGGGTCGGGAGGGCCCGTAGGTTACGAGCAGTACTTC
>TRBJ2-7|once|TRBV7-3|.
CASSLNSLREQYF
TGTGCCAGCAGCTTAAACTCACTGCGCGAGCAGTACTTC
>TRBJ2-3|once|TRBV10-2|TRBD2
CASSDPLAGGADTQYF
TGCGCCAGCAGTGACCCACTAGCGGGAGGCGCAGATACGCAGTATTTT
>TRBJ2-3|.|TRBV10-3|.
CAITETSTDTQYF
TGTGCCATCACCGAGACCAGCACAGATACGCAGTATTTT
>TRBJ1-5|.|TRBV7-9|TRBD1
CASSDRDRQPQHF
TGTGCCAGCAGCGACAGGGATCGGCAGCCCCAGCATTTT
>TRBJ1-2|.|TRBV24-1|.
CATSDPDEPKGYGYTF
TGTGCCACCAGTGATCCTGACGAACCCAAGGGCTATGGCTACACCTTC
>TRBJ1-5|.|TRBV6-2/TRBV6-3|.
CASRPGWGLSQPQHF
TGTGCCAGCCGCCCAGGTTGGGGATTAAGCCAGCCCCAGCATTTT
>TRBJ2-7|.|TRBV28|TRBD2
CASTLGLAETYEQYF
TGTGCCAGTACCCTGGGACTAGCGGAAACCTACGAGCAGTACTTC
>TRBJ2-7|few|TRBV2|.
CASRPVGEQYF
TGTGCCAGCAGGCCGGTGGGGGAGCAGTACTTC
>TRBJ2-7|.|TRBV25-1|.
CASSAEGSGSSYEQYF
TGTGCCAGCAGTGCCGAGGGTAGCGGTAGTTCGTACGAGCAGTACTTC
>TRBJ1-4|.|TRBV20-1|.
CSARWATNEKLFF
TGCAGTGCTAGGTGGGCAACTAATGAAAAACTGTTTTTT
>TRBJ1-1|.|TRBV30|.
CAWSAQGHTEAFF
TGTGCCTGGAGTGCCCAGGGGCACACTGAAGCTTTCTTT
>TRBJ2-5|.|TRBV19|TRBD1
CASSKTGFLETQYF
TGTGCCAGTAGTAAGACAGGGTTTCTAGAGACCCAGTACTTC
>TRBJ2-1|.|TRBV30|.
CAWSVGWEYEQFF
TGTGCCTGGAGTGTCGGGTGGGAGTATGAGCAGTTCTTC
>TRBJ2-2|few|TRBV13|TRBD2
CASSPPIAGITGELFF
TGTGCCAGCAGCCCCCCAATAGCGGGAATCACCGGGGAGCTGTTTTTT
>TRBJ1-6|.|TRBV6-6|.
CASSPTLGGNSPLHF
TGTGCCAGCAGCCCAACACTTGGTGGTAATTCACCCCTCCACTTT
>TRBJ2-7|.|TRBV24-1|.
CATSGRKGKSYEQYF
TGTGCCACCAGTGGCCGGAAAGGGAAAAGTTACGAGCAGTACTTC
>TRBJ2-7|.|TRBV20-1|TRBD2
CSARVDGLAGRYEQYF
TGCAGTGCTAGAGTAGACGGACTAGCGGGAAGGTACGAGCAGTACTTC
>TRBJ1-4|.|TRBV27|.
CASGYLGAGNEKLFF
TGTGCCAGCGGGTATCTGGGTGCGGGGAATGAAAAACTGTTTTTT
>TRBJ1-1|.|TRBV4-3|.
CASSQLEGGGTEAFF
TGCGCCAGCAGCCAGCTTGAGGGGGGCGGCACTGAAGCTTTCTTT
>TRBJ1-6|.|TRBV12-3/TRBV12-4|.
CASSETPGWTPLHF
TGTGCCAGCAGTGAGACACCCGGATGGACACCCCTCCACTTT
>TRBJ2-5|few|TRBV7-9|.
CASSLDWGTQETQYF
TGTGCCAGCAGCTTAGATTGGGGGACCCAAGAGACCCAGTACTTC
>TRBJ1-1|.|TRBV7-2|.
CASSHLVTGTLRATEAFF
TGTGCCAGCAGCCATTTGGTTACAGGCACCCTCAGGGCCACTGAAGCTTTCTTT